The 24 T cell receptor beta chains reported below all come from one sample, sequenced in a study of T-cell reconstitution after alpha-beta-depleted transplantation in children. Unique molecular identifiers featured in how the TCRbeta library was prepared. TCRdb fed the PCR reads into MiXCR, producing one record per CDR3 protein. The sample lists around 700,000 distinct CDR3 sequences; around 13% were seen once. This specimen consisted of PBMCs, obtained before TCRalphabeta/CD19-depleted stem cell transplant. The receptors were gathered from a girl aged 2-10 years with congenital amegakaryocytic thrombocytopenia, due to receive a stem cell transplant.

This clonotype has only a few counts. The rearrangement links TRBV20-1 to TRBJ1-1; D uncertain. The V and J ends lost 5 bases and 2 bases respectively, with 12 bases between them. CDR3 size: 13 residues. Germline-derived CDR1 and CDR2 are DFQATT and SNEGSKA (reference sequence). The CDR3 reads CSALWSPNTEAFF. The CDR3 DNA is TGCAGTGCTCTCTGGTCGCCCAACACTGAAGCTTTCTTT.

This clonotype was found once. This chain uses TRBV12-3 or TRBV12-4 with TRBJ2-7, with 11 nucleotides matching TRBD1. CDR3 length: 15 residues. The ends lost 6 bases at V and 2 bases at J; junction bases unmatched: 6. The chain's CDR3 is CASRIQGQGAYEQYF. The CDR3 DNA sequence: TGTGCCAGCAGGATACAGGGACAGGGGGCCTACGAGCAGTACTTC.

The gene calls are TRBV29-1 and TRBJ2-5, with TRBD2 identical over 9 bases. After removal of 4 bases from V and 1 base from J, the junction contained 4 bases not matched to a gene. The CDR3 has 14 residues. Germline lookup yields CDR1 SQVTM and CDR2 ANQGSEA. CDR3 sequence (DNA): TGCAGCGTTGCCGGGACTAGCATCCAAGAGACCCAGTACTTC. This encodes CSVAGTSIQETQYF.

At least ten counts were recorded for this clonotype. This chain uses TRBV24-1 with TRBJ2-1; 7 bases align to TRBD1. CDR3 length: 15 residues. CDR1 is KGHDR and CDR2 is SFDVKD in the germline V gene. The trim removed 7 bases at V and 5 bases at J, leaving 10 bases unmatched. The CDR3 DNA reads TGTGCCACCAGCGCGACAGGGTTCTGGGACAATGAGCAGTTCTTC. It codes for CATSATGFWDNEQFF.

The CDR3 loop reads CASSSRWGLAGSDEQFF. The DNA for the CDR3 is TGTGCCAGCAGTTCACGTTGGGGACTAGCAGGGTCAGATGAGCAGTTCTTC. J is TRBJ2-1 and V is TRBV12-3 or TRBV12-4; 9 positions agree with TRBD2. Trimming at V came to 4 bases and at J to 8 bases, leaving 15 bases not matched to a gene. The CDR3 runs to 17 residues.

This clonotype showed up many times. This chain joins TRBV28 and TRBJ2-4; D remains ambiguous. This CDR3 is 16 amino acids long. V lost 6 bases and J 1 base, leaving 16 bases between the germline ends. The germline V gene has CDR1 MDHEN and CDR2 SYDVKM. CDR3 DNA: TGTGCCAGCAGCCGGAGTTCAGTTCGTGCCAAAAACATTCAGTACTTC. It specifies CASSRSSVRAKNIQYF.

This clonotype was recorded a few times. The rearrangement joins TRBV5-1 to TRBJ2-7; a possible D gene is TRBD1 (5 bases). V was clipped by 1 base and J by 4 bases, with 15 bases between them. CDR1 is SGHRS, CDR2 YFSETQ, per germline. The CDR3 runs 15 residues. The CDR3 loop reads CASSLSGRASYEQYF. The CDR3 coding sequence is TGCGCCAGCAGCTTGTCTGGCAGGGCCTCTTACGAGCAGTACTTC.

The V and J genes are TRBV12-3 or TRBV12-4 and TRBJ1-1; possibly TRBD1 for D (5 bases). This CDR3 region has 14 residues. The V and J ends lost 2 bases and 10 bases respectively, with 17 bases between them. The CDR3 spells CASSLSFSVRGAFF. DNA of the CDR3: TGTGCCAGCAGTTTATCTTTTAGCGTGAGGGGAGCTTTCTTT.

This clonotype has more than one count but fewer than ten. This rearrangement joins TRBV20-1 to TRBJ2-3; no reliable D call. V was shortened by 0 bases and J by 1 base, with 26 bases between the two germline ends. CDR1 and CDR2 from the germline V gene are DFQATT and SNEGSKA (reference sequence). The CDR3 is made up of 20 amino acids. CDR3 region: CSARETPPTPGSWGTDTQYF. The CDR3 DNA sequence: TGCAGTGCTAGAGAGACGCCCCCAACACCGGGCAGTTGGGGCACAGATACGCAGTATTTT.

The CDR3: CASSQTSGTITDTQYF. The CDR3 DNA follows: TGCGCCAGCAGCCAGACTAGCGGGACTATCACAGATACGCAGTATTTT. This sequence joins TRBV5-1 and TRBJ2-3; 11 bases agree with TRBD2. In germline, CDR1 is SGHRS, CDR2 YFSETQ. With V trimmed by 4 bases and J by 2 bases, 6 bases remained unmatched. The CDR3 totals 16 residues.

This clonotype was recorded many times. This chain's CDR3 is CASSFYGERSEETQYF. CDR3 in DNA: TGTGCCAGCAGTTTTTATGGGGAGAGGAGTGAAGAGACCCAGTACTTC. The rearrangement uses TRBV12-3 or TRBV12-4 and TRBJ2-5; TRBD2 is a possible D gene (5 bases). The CDR3 runs 16 residues. With 3 bases removed from V and 3 bases from J, the gap between germline ends came to 17 bases.

This clonotype was detected a few times. The CDR3 DNA sequence: TGTGCCAGCGGCGACGGGACTAGCGGTCCTTCGTCCTACAATGAGCAGTTCTTC. It codes for CASGDGTSGPSSYNEQFF. This chain uses TRBV13 with TRBJ2-1; 11 bases align to TRBD2. The CDR3 is 18 residues long. Trimming took 8 bases from V and 1 from J; bases not matched to a gene: 13. Germline values: CDR1 PRHDT, CDR2 FYEKMQ (reference sequence).

This clonotype has a count of ten or more. The CDR3 is CASSSRREQFF. CDR3 DNA sequence: TGTGCCAGCAGCTCCAGACGCGAGCAGTTCTTC. The chain joins TRBV9 to TRBJ2-1; D gene unclear. Trimming cost V 4 bases and J 10 bases, with 9 bases left between them. CDR1 is SGDLS and CDR2 is YYNGEE in the germline V gene. The CDR3 loop spans 11 amino acids.

In its sample, this clonotype was seen many times. The J gene is TRBJ2-3, the V gene TRBV5-1; 8 positions agree with TRBD2. Germline assignment: CDR1 SGHRS and CDR2 YFSETQ. This CDR3 region has 17 residues. V trimming: 2 bases; J trimming: 0 bases; junction bases outside the gene matches: 8. The CDR3 sequence: CASSLYRLARSTDTQYF. CDR3 nucleotide sequence: TGCGCCAGCAGCTTATACAGACTAGCGAGGAGCACAGATACGCAGTATTTT.

The CDR3 spells CASSEPGQKIGELFF. CDR3 nucleotide sequence: TGCGCCAGCAGCGAACCGGGACAGAAAATCGGGGAGCTGTTTTTT. The chain is built from TRBV5-1 and TRBJ2-2; 7 bases fit TRBD1. Germline V gene sequence: CDR1 SGHRS, CDR2 YFSETQ. V lost 4 bases to trimming and J lost 7 bases; unmatched junction nucleotides: 10. The CDR3 spans 15 residues. The full variable domain, completed using reference TRBV5-1 and TRBJ2-2, is KAGVTQTPRYLIKTRGQQVTLSCSPISGHRSVSWYQQTPGQGLQFLFEYFSETQRNKGNFPGRFSGRQFSNSRSEMNVSTLELGDSALYLCASSEPGQKIGELFFGEGSRLTVL.

This clonotype has ten or more counts. The chain carries TRBV12-3 or TRBV12-4 and TRBJ2-3; D is ambiguous. Trimming shortened V by 6 bases and J by 4 bases, and 11 bases separated the two germline ends. The CDR3 is made up of 13 amino acids. CDR3 DNA sequence: TGTGCCAGCAGCCTTCGGAGCGCAGATACGCAGTATTTT. Translation gives CASSLRSADTQYF.

This clonotype was counted ten times or more. V usage is TRBV5-1 and J usage is TRBJ2-3; 8 bases line up with TRBD2. Per the germline V gene, CDR1 is SGHRS and CDR2 is YFSETQ. The ends lost 6 bases at V and 1 base at J; junction bases unmatched: 13. The CDR3 consists of 17 residues. The CDR3 nucleotides read TGCGCCAGCACGTCTAGATATAGCGGGATCGGCACAGATACGCAGTATTTT. Translating gives CASTSRYSGIGTDTQYF.

About this clonotype itself: A much larger clone is a single base away; this may be a read error. The conserved phenylalanine or tryptophan normally closing the CDR3 is absent here, so this likely arose from a read error. The chain has TRBV7-2 and TRBJ2-7; TRBD2 aligns across 12 bases. There are 15 residues in the CDR3. V was clipped by 1 base and J by 3 bases; unmatched bases: 1. Germline CDR1 reads SGHTA; CDR2 reads FQGNSA. The CDR3: CASSLGTSGDYEQYL. In DNA form, the CDR3 reads TGTGCCAGCAGCTTAGGGACTAGCGGGGACTACGAGCAGTACCTC.

The chain uses TRBV28 and TRBJ2-7, with D perhaps TRBD1 or TRBD2 (6 bases each). Germline V lookup: CDR1 MDHEN, CDR2 SYDVKM. Between the trimmed V and J ends, which lost 4 bases and 0 bases, there was a span of 16 bases. This CDR3 spans 16 amino acids. Here the CDR3 DNA reads TGTGCCAGCAGTTCCGCGGGACACCTCCTCTCCTACGAGCAGTACTTC. The encoded protein is CASSSAGHLLSYEQYF.

The sample holds many counts of this clonotype. The J gene is TRBJ2-7, the V gene TRBV7-2; 10 bases are a match to TRBD2. V trimming: 1 base; J trimming: 6 bases; junction bases outside the gene matches: 3. Germline V gene data show CDR1 as SGHTA and CDR2 as FQGNSA. This CDR3 region has 14 residues. DNA for the CDR3: TGTGCCAGCAGCTTAGTAGCGGGGGGTGGCGAGCAGTACTTC. Encoded protein: CASSLVAGGGEQYF.

Many counts were recorded for this clonotype. V and J are TRBV29-1 and TRBJ2-2; 13 positions match TRBD2. The CDR3 loop spans 15 amino acids. Germline V gives CDR1 SQVTM, CDR2 ANQGSEA. V lost 7 bases to trimming and J lost 8 bases; unmatched junction nucleotides: 10. The CDR3 DNA reads as TGCAGCGCTAGGACTAGCGGGAGTATTCGAGGGGAGCTGTTTTTT. This sequence encodes CSARTSGSIRGELFF.

This clonotype was observed many times. The V gene is TRBV7-2, the J gene TRBJ2-1; D gene unclear. Germline V gene lookup returns CDR1 SGHTA and CDR2 FQGNSA. V lost 1 base and J lost 12, with 7 bases in between. This CDR3 is 11 amino acids long. CDR3 sequence: CASSLGLGQFF. The CDR3, as DNA: TGTGCCAGCAGCTTAGGACTTGGGCAGTTCTTC.

This clonotype has a count of ten or more. The CDR3 here is CASSKGTGDTEAFF. The CDR3 nucleotides read TGCGCCAGCAGCAAAGGGACAGGGGACACTGAAGCTTTCTTT. The chain is built from TRBV5-1 and TRBJ1-1, with 10 bases identical to TRBD1. Germline V CDR1 and CDR2: SGHRS, YFSETQ. J lost 3 bases, V lost 4 bases, and 3 bases had no gene match. CDR3 length equals 14 residues.

This clonotype was seen a few times. In DNA, the CDR3 is TGTGCCAGCAGCGTAGACAGCGGGACCTTGGTGGAGCAGTACTTC. It is translated as CASSVDSGTLVEQYF. The chain employs TRBV9 and TRBJ2-7; 7 nucleotides align to TRBD2. Unmatched junction bases numbered 10, after V lost 0 bases and J lost 7 bases. Looked up from germline, CDR1 is SGDLS and CDR2 is YYNGEE. This CDR3 region has 15 residues.